The 6 T cell receptor beta chains below were found in one sample sequenced in a study of blood T cell repertoires in COVID-19. Sequencing used immunoSEQ multiplex PCR; TCRdb keeps in-frame clones, though not all of them. The sample shows around 50,000 clones, about 82% of them seen only once. Sequences were obtained from peripheral blood. All receptors derive from a woman aged 55-75 years with acute or convalescent COVID-19.

The chain uses TRBV6-5 and TRBJ2-7; 7 nucleotides match TRBD1. There are 14 residues in the CDR3. CDR1 and CDR2 (germline): MNHEY, SVGAGI. With 3 bases clipped from V and 6 bases from J, the junction kept 8 bases outside the gene matches. CDR3 region: CASSYWDRPGEQYF. CDR3 DNA sequence: TGTGCCAGCAGTTATTGGGACAGACCCGGCGAGCAGTACTTC.

The rearrangement links TRBV7-9 to TRBJ1-1; possibly TRBD1 for D (5 bases). The length of the CDR3 is 18 residues. The germline CDR1 and CDR2 sequences are SEHNR and FQNEAQ (reference sequence). The germline V and J ends were trimmed by 1 base and 0 bases, with 18 bases remaining between them. The CDR3 region is CASSLGRGTARLNTEAFF. In DNA form, the CDR3 reads TGTGCCAGCAGCTTAGGTCGCGGGACTGCGAGGCTGAACACTGAAGCTTTCTTT.

The rearrangement uses TRBV9 and TRBJ2-7; maybe TRBD1 (6 bases). Per the germline V gene, CDR1 is SGDLS and CDR2 is YYNGEE. V lost 4 bases and J lost 3, with 17 bases in between. The CDR3 has 15 amino acids. The CDR3 sequence: CASSQDPGHNYEQYF. CDR3 in DNA: TGTGCCAGCAGCCAAGATCCGGGACACAACTACGAGCAGTACTTC.

The J gene is TRBJ1-2, the V gene TRBV5-4; tentatively, D is TRBD1 (6 bases). V dropped 0 bases and J dropped 2 bases, with 14 bases sitting between them. Germline V gene sequence: CDR1 SGHNT, CDR2 YYREEE (reference sequence). The CDR3 runs to 16 residues. The CDR3 protein is CASSLAGGERNYGYTF. The CDR3, as DNA: TGTGCCAGCAGCTTGGCGGGGGGCGAAAGAAACTATGGCTACACCTTC.

The chain couples TRBV14 to TRBJ1-1, with TRBD1 matching over 8 bases. Germline V CDR1 and CDR2: SGHDN, FVKESK. J gave up 4 bases and V 1 base, and 2 bases lay outside the gene matches. The CDR3 runs to 14 residues. CDR3 amino acids: CASSQGQGSTEAFF. In DNA, the CDR3 is TGTGCCAGCAGCCAAGGACAGGGGAGCACTGAAGCTTTCTTT.

This clone is a singleton in its sample. The chain uses TRBV19 and TRBJ2-1; 9 nucleotides agree with TRBD1. Germline V lookup: CDR1 LNHDA, CDR2 SQIVND (reference sequence). Trimming removed 4 bases from V and 9 bases from J; junction bases left unmatched: 13. The CDR3 has 16 residues. The CDR3 protein is CASSTHRDRVSGEQFF. The CDR3 DNA follows: TGTGCCAGTAGTACCCACCGGGACAGGGTTTCAGGTGAGCAGTTCTTC.